This is a list of T cell receptor beta chains from one sample in a study of blood T cell repertoires in COVID-19. The table came from immunoSEQ multiplex PCR; TCRdb's copy has only in-frame clones and leaves some out. Of about 87,000 clones listed, around 82% are singletons. Material: peripheral blood. The receptors shown here come from a woman of 80 years or more with COVID-19, enrolled during active disease. The CDR3 runs from the conserved cysteine through the conserved F or W. A D gene is named only where the DNA matches it firmly. Clone size is not always given. Where it is, it says once, few, many or a class for expanded clones.

j_call d_call v_call clone_size cdr3_aa cdr3_nt
TRBJ2-7 - TRBV28 - CASSLISGGNYYEQYF TGTGCCAGCAGTTTGATCTCTGGGGGGAATTACTACGAGCAGTACTTC
TRBJ1-5 - TRBV10-3 once CATMTPKGNQPQHF TGTGCCACGATGACTCCCAAGGGCAATCAGCCCCAGCATTTT
TRBJ1-3 - TRBV5-3 - CARFSLSFCSGNTIYF TGTGCCAGATTTTCCCTTTCTTTCTGCTCTGGAAACACCATATATTTT
TRBJ1-1 - TRBV27 - CASSLSLGGNTEAFF TGTGCCAGCAGTTTGTCCCTGGGGGGGAACACTGAAGCTTTCTTT
TRBJ1-1 - TRBV5-6 once CASSLGLFGTEAFF TGTGCCAGCAGCTTGGGACTCTTCGGGACTGAAGCTTTCTTT
TRBJ1-2 TRBD1 TRBV2 - CASSEAGQGVGGYTF TGTGCCAGCAGTGAAGCTGGACAGGGGGTAGGGGGCTACACCTTC
TRBJ2-7 TRBD1 TRBV2 few CASRLGPGQGFYEQYF TGTGCCAGCAGATTGGGGCCGGGACAGGGGTTCTACGAGCAGTACTTC
TRBJ1-3 - TRBV4-1 - CASSQDRGGSGNTIYF TGCGCCAGCAGCCAAGATCGAGGGGGTTCTGGAAACACCATATATTTT
TRBJ2-4 - TRBV27 - CASSYQGSKNIQYF TGTGCCAGCAGCTATCAGGGGTCCAAAAACATTCAGTACTTC
TRBJ1-2 TRBD1 TRBV7-9 - CASTQGQGANYGYTF TGTGCCAGCACCCAGGGACAGGGAGCTAACTATGGCTACACCTTC
TRBJ2-7 TRBD2 TRBV19 - CASSIEGTSGKYEQYF TGTGCCAGTAGTATAGAGGGGACTAGCGGGAAGTACGAGCAGTACTTC
TRBJ2-1 TRBD1 TRBV18 - CASSQSGQLKNEQFF TGTGCCAGCTCACAATCGGGACAGCTAAAAAATGAGCAGTTCTTC
TRBJ1-2 TRBD1 TRBV2 few CASSQTTGNGYTF TGTGCCAGCAGCCAAACGACAGGGAATGGCTACACCTTC
TRBJ2-7 TRBD2 TRBV18 - CASSPGLAGGNEQYF TGTGCCAGCTCACCAGGGCTAGCGGGGGGGAACGAGCAGTACTTC
TRBJ1-2 TRBD1 TRBV7-9 few CASSRGTAYGYTF TGTGCCAGCAGCCGGGGGACAGCCTATGGCTACACCTTC
TRBJ1-4 TRBD1 TRBV7-2 - CASRLAGGDEKLFF TGTGCCAGCAGATTAGCAGGGGGGGATGAAAAACTGTTTTTT
TRBJ1-4 - TRBV7-8 - CASSSLGLTNEKLFF TGTGCCAGCAGCTCCCTGGGACTTACGAATGAAAAACTGTTTTTT
TRBJ1-1 - TRBV6-6 - CASIRSGSNTEAFF TGTGCCAGCATCCGGAGCGGATCGAACACTGAAGCTTTCTTT
TRBJ1-2 - TRBV5-6 - CASSSRYYGYTF TGTGCCAGCAGCTCGCGGTACTATGGCTACACCTTC
TRBJ1-2 - TRBV4-2 - CASSQDMTNYGYTF TGTGCCAGCAGCCAGGACATGACAAACTATGGCTACACCTTC
TRBJ1-2 TRBD1 TRBV10-3 - CAAQGQGNYGYTF TGTGCCGCCCAAGGACAGGGGAACTATGGCTACACCTTC
TRBJ2-6 TRBD1 TRBV4-2 - CASSRDRANSGANVLTF TGTGCCAGCAGCCGGGACAGGGCCAACTCTGGGGCCAACGTCCTGACTTTC
TRBJ2-1 TRBD2 TRBV30 once CASRFRGGLGEQFF TGTGCCAGTCGTTTCCGGGGGGGCCTTGGTGAGCAGTTCTTC
TRBJ1-3 - TRBV3-1/TRBV3-2 - CASSHKTVQNTIYF TGTGCCAGCAGCCACAAAACAGTTCAGAACACCATATATTTT
TRBJ2-2 TRBD2 TRBV7-3 few CASSDSSGGNTGELFF TGTGCCAGCAGCGATTCGAGCGGGGGGAACACCGGGGAGCTGTTTTTT
TRBJ2-7 TRBD1 TRBV7-9 - CASSLIPTNRGDSYEQYF TGTGCCAGCAGCTTAATCCCTACGAACAGGGGGGATTCCTACGAGCAGTACTTC
TRBJ2-7 - TRBV29-1 once CSVYGRRQGQLYEQYF TGCAGCGTTTACGGTCGAAGGCAGGGCCAATTATACGAGCAGTACTTC
TRBJ1-1 TRBD1 TRBV5-1 once CASSRQTGGLNTEAFF TGCGCCAGCAGCAGACAGACAGGGGGCTTGAACACTGAAGCTTTCTTT
TRBJ2-7 - TRBV6-5 - CASRRQERGAYEQYF TGTGCCAGCAGGAGACAGGAGCGGGGTGCCTACGAGCAGTACTTC
TRBJ1-6 TRBD1 TRBV7-2 - CASSPPGQVYNSPLHF TGTGCCAGCAGCCCCCCGGGACAGGTCTATAATTCACCCCTCCACTTT
TRBJ1-5 - TRBV3-1/TRBV3-2 - CASSSGHNSNQPQHF TGTGCCAGCAGCAGTGGACACAATAGCAATCAGCCCCAGCATTTT